This TCR beta chain was recovered during a study of T cell repertoires in cytomegalovirus infection (dated by TCRdb to 2018 to 2020). Looking at the study overall: Donor HLA type was relevant to the analysis, as public TCR beta signatures indicated carriage of CMV infection together with the matching HLA type. Findings and caveats that apply to the study as a whole: The ex vivo response was dominated by HLA-C-restricted CMV-specific TCR beta clonotypes, which also provided the single most frequent clonotype in two of eight donors. Carriers of CMV infection plus the relevant HLA type were discriminated by the cumulative frequency of public TCR beta family members in the study cohort and in an independent approximately 350-donor cohort.

The sequencer listed for this sample is Illumina HiSeq 1500. Starting from the raw public reads, TCRdb applied fastp trimming at Q25, assembled clones with MiXCR and retained in-frame beta chains. Identical CDR3 protein sequences are pooled into one entry, listed with their most common genes and DNA. Here the sample has about 100,000 distinct CDR3 sequences; more than 20% occur a single time. The top ten clonotypes cover about two fifths of the sample. CDR3 length: 17 amino acids, cysteine to phenylalanine. Just CDR3 DNA is preserved here, 51 bases in frame from base 1. Reading the germline V gene (reference sequence) gives CDR1 SEHNR and CDR2 FQNEAQ. V is cut back by 5 bases and J by 3 bases, with 7 bases in the junction unmatched. The table lists this clonotype with a few counts. Its antigen is still unknown. One base away there is no much larger clone; base qualities are not given.

The specimen was CD8+ T cells from PBMCs. This TCR was sampled from a human donor in good health (CMV status not recorded). Some clones in this sample may be carry-over from other donors' samples. The chain joins TRBV7-9 to TRBJ2-1, with TRBD2 matching 13 junction bases. The CDR3 region reads CASSSRLAGGNYNEQFF. At the DNA level, the sequence is TGTGCCAGCAGCAGCCGACTAGCGGGGGGAAACTACAATGAGCAGTTCTTC.